This T cell receptor beta chain was recovered during a study of a mutant IDH1 vaccine in newly diagnosed glioma. Noted time point: week 23, last vaccination. Mutant IDH1 20-mer peptide, at 300 ug, made up each vaccine dose, with topical imiquimod. With respect to this clone: Its antigen remains unidentified.

This table comes from immunoSEQ multiplex PCR, and its TCRdb copy is limited to in-frame clones, with some not included. This table holds about 41,000 clones, over 70% found once. V lost 3 bases, J lost 3 bases, and 8 bases lay in between. Looked up from germline, CDR1 is LNHDA and CDR2 is SQIVND (reference sequence). This CDR3 has 13 amino acids. The clonotype comes from a woman in her 40s with glioma. Some clones in this sample may be carry-over from other donors' samples. V is TRBV19 and J is TRBJ2-5, with D unresolved. Here the sequenced sample was PBMCs, taken from a glioma patient whose treatment included an IDH1 peptide vaccine. The CDR3 loop reads CASSMLREETQYF. The CDR3 DNA reads as TGTGCCAGTAGTATGCTGCGAGAAGAGACCCAGTACTTC.